The source of this T cell receptor (beta chain) is a study of memory CD8 T cells in hepatitis C reinfection. The table came from immunoSEQ multiplex PCR; TCRdb's copy has only in-frame clones and leaves some out. The sample has about 46,000 clones; about 88% are singletons. Time point denoted: late/post reinfection, 12 to 24 weeks after detection. TCR sequencing was done directly ex vivo on sorted cells, without expansion in vitro. Trimming cost V 3 bases and J 6 bases, with 9 bases left between them. CDR1 is MDHEN and CDR2 is SYDVKM in the germline V gene. The CDR3 is 12 amino acids. The receptor was derived from a man between 18 and 29 years old with hepatitis C virus infection. This chain joins TRBV28 and TRBJ2-7; tentatively, D is TRBD2 (5 bases). Sample: naive CD8+ T cells sorted from blood. The CDR3 loop reads CASSFPGSEQYF. The CDR3 region has the DNA TGTGCCAGCAGTTTCCCGGGATCCGAGCAGTACTTC.